The 29 T cell receptor beta chains reported below all come from one sample, sequenced in a study of OX40 agonist ivuxolimab in advanced cancers. The repertoire was sequenced with immunoSEQ multiplex PCR; TCRdb's copy has only in-frame clones and lacks some. The sample includes 65,000 to 85,000 clones, 80% to 90% of them seen just once. Material: CD4+ or CD8+ T cells sorted from blood, obtained in a trial of the OX40 agonist ivuxolimab. Receptors originate from an adult with an advanced solid tumor such as melanoma, head and neck, liver or kidney cancer.

The chain carries TRBV2 and TRBJ1-2; D is possibly TRBD1 (5 bases). The CDR3 spans 16 residues. Germline V lookup: CDR1 SNHLY, CDR2 FYNNEI. The V gene lost 6 bases and the J gene lost 3 bases, with 20 bases spanning the gap. This CDR3 reads CASRSTAGSSYYGYTF. CDR3 sequence (DNA): TGTGCCAGCAGATCGACAGCCGGAAGCTCTTACTATGGCTACACCTTC.

CDR3 loop: CASNGAFLQPQHF. CDR3 DNA: TGCGCCAGCAATGGGGCATTTTTGCAGCCCCAGCATTTT. The chain employs TRBV5-1 and TRBJ1-5; maybe TRBD1 (5 bases). The CDR3 loop spans 13 amino acids. V was cut by 6 bases and J by 7 bases, with 14 bases left in between. The V gene's germline CDR1 is SGHRS and CDR2 YFSETQ. Using reference TRBV5-1 and TRBJ1-5 for the parts outside the CDR3, the full variable domain is KAGVTQTPRYLIKTRGQQVTLSCSPISGHRSVSWYQQTPGQGLQFLFEYFSETQRNKGNFPGRFSGRQFSNSRSEMNVSTLELGDSALYLCASNGAFLQPQHFGDGTRLSIL.

The sample holds a few counts of this clone. The chain is built from TRBV6-5 and TRBJ1-2, with D hard to call. The CDR3 is 15 amino acids. Germline V gene lookup returns CDR1 MNHEY and CDR2 SVGAGI. Trimming removed 4 bases from V and 6 bases from J, with 18 bases in between. CDR3 nucleotides: TGTGCCAGCAGTTCCGACCGGGTGTGGTACGATGGCTACACCTTC. Its protein product is CASSSDRVWYDGYTF.

The CDR3 spells CAWRGQDRRQPQHF. The CDR3 coding sequence is TGTGCCTGGAGAGGACAGGATCGGCGTCAGCCCCAGCATTTT. This chain uses TRBV30 with TRBJ1-5, with 7 bases fitting TRBD1. This CDR3 region has 14 residues. Germline V gene data show CDR1 as GTSNPN and CDR2 as SVGIG (reference sequence). V was pared by 3 bases and J by 6 bases, with 8 bases of the junction left unmatched.

The chain carries TRBV29-1 and TRBJ1-1; D unclear. This CDR3 has 15 amino acids. V dropped 2 bases and J dropped 1 base, with 14 bases sitting between them. The germline V gene has CDR1 SQVTM and CDR2 ANQGSEA. The CDR3 DNA reads TGCAGCGTTGAATTGTCGGGCAGGCCGAACACTGAAGCTTTCTTT. This sequence encodes CSVELSGRPNTEAFF.

The chain uses TRBV27 and TRBJ2-4; D might be TRBD1 or TRBD2, each matching 7 bases. Germline CDR1 reads MNHEY; CDR2 reads SMNVEV (reference sequence). Trimming removed 8 bases from V and 1 base from J, with 21 bases in between. The CDR3 is 17 amino acids. CDR3 loop: CASGPRGGGVAKNIQYF. The CDR3 region has the DNA TGTGCCAGCGGGCCCAGGGGGGGAGGGGTTGCCAAAAACATTCAGTACTTC.

The genes are TRBV7-9 and TRBJ2-1; the D gene is possibly TRBD2 (6 bases). The CDR3 extends over 15 amino acids. Trimming stripped 10 bases from V and 9 bases from J, with 25 bases between. The germline CDR1 and CDR2 sequences are SEHNR and FQNEAQ (reference sequence). CDR3 sequence (DNA): TGTGCCACCGTCCACCGCGCTAGCGATCTGTTTGAGCAGTTCTTC. The encoded protein is CATVHRASDLFEQFF.

This rearrangement joins TRBV10-3 to TRBJ2-5; possibly TRBD2 for D (7 bases). Trimming took off 3 bases at V and 5 bases at J, with 10 bases between the two ends. This CDR3 comprises 13 residues. Germline CDR1 is ENHRY and CDR2 is SYGVKD. CDR3 nucleotides: TGTGCCATCAGTGAACAGGGAGGGGAGACCCAGTACTTC. It is translated as CAISEQGGETQYF.

The chain carries TRBV7-3 and TRBJ2-7, with a tentative D call TRBD2 (6 bases). CDR3 size: 13 residues. With 0 bases removed from V and 3 bases from J, the gap between germline ends came to 6 bases. Germline V lookup: CDR1 SGHTA, CDR2 FQGTGA. The CDR3 here is CASSLTGGYEQYF. Here the CDR3 DNA reads TGTGCCAGCAGCTTAACGGGGGGCTACGAGCAGTACTTC.

The chain combines TRBV27 with TRBJ2-7; 12 bases line up with TRBD2. The V and J ends lost 6 bases and 0 bases, in that order; junction bases with no gene match: 15. The CDR3 totals 19 residues. Germline loops: CDR1 MNHEY, CDR2 SMNVEV (reference sequence). The CDR3 DNA follows: TGTGCCAGCAGCCCCGCCGGGACTAGCGGGTGGTCGGGCTCCTACGAGCAGTACTTC. Translated: CASSPAGTSGWSGSYEQYF.

This chain links TRBV4-3 with TRBJ1-1, with D maybe TRBD1 (5 bases). Looked up from germline, CDR1 is LGHNA and CDR2 is YSLEER. V gave up 0 bases and J gave up 6 bases, with 14 bases separating them. This CDR3 contains 15 residues. The CDR3 nucleotides read TGCGCCAGCAGCCAAGACGGCAGGGCCGTTCCTGAAGCTTTCTTT. Translation: CASSQDGRAVPEAFF.

The rearrangement links TRBV29-1 to TRBJ2-2, with 8 bases identical to TRBD1. Trimming cost V 6 bases and J 6 bases; bases outside gene matches: 9. Germline loops: CDR1 SQVTM, CDR2 ANQGSEA. The CDR3 runs to 14 residues. The CDR3 DNA sequence: TGCAGCGTGTCAGGGGGCGCGGTCCCCGGGGAGCTGTTTTTT. It translates to CSVSGGAVPGELFF.

The rearrangement links TRBV9 to TRBJ1-5, with D maybe TRBD1 (5 bases). This CDR3 region has 13 residues. The V end was cut by 5 bases, the J end by 3 bases, with 9 bases between. In germline, CDR1 is SGDLS, CDR2 YYNGEE. The CDR3 protein is CASSKGLNQPQHF. Here the CDR3 DNA reads TGTGCCAGCAGTAAGGGGCTCAATCAGCCCCAGCATTTT.

In its sample, this clone was seen once. The chain uses TRBV19 and TRBJ2-7, with 10 nucleotides matching TRBD1. The CDR3 has 15 residues. Looked up from germline, CDR1 is LNHDA and CDR2 is SQIVND (reference sequence). After removal of 3 bases from V and 6 bases from J, the junction contained 8 bases not matched to a gene. CDR3 sequence: CASSIVGTGAVEQYF. The CDR3 DNA reads TGTGCCAGTAGTATTGTCGGGACAGGGGCGGTCGAGCAGTACTTC.

The chain is built from TRBV5-4 and TRBJ2-2, with 12 bases fitting TRBD2. The CDR3 covers 16 residues. Germline CDR1 and CDR2: SGHNT and YYREEE (reference sequence). J gave up 1 base and V 4 bases, and 2 bases lay outside the gene matches. CDR3 amino acids: CASSAGLAGNTGELFF. The CDR3 nucleotides read TGTGCCAGCAGCGCGGGACTAGCGGGGAACACCGGGGAGCTGTTTTTT.

The J gene is TRBJ2-7, the V gene TRBV7-2, with 11 bases matching TRBD2. Per the germline V gene, CDR1 is SGHTA and CDR2 is FQGNSA. The junction had 5 bases not matched to a gene; V was cut back by 1 base and J by 6 bases. CDR3 length: 15 amino acids. The CDR3 loop reads CASSLGLAGGGEQYF. For the CDR3, the DNA is TGTGCCAGCAGCTTAGGGCTAGCGGGGGGAGGCGAGCAGTACTTC.

This clone was counted only a few times. The chain recombines TRBV5-1 with TRBJ1-1; D uncertain. This CDR3 has 15 amino acids. Trimming pared 1 base from V and 6 bases from J, leaving 16 bases between. Germline V lookup: CDR1 SGHRS, CDR2 YFSETQ. CDR3 coding DNA: TGCGCCAGCAGCTTGATCGGGGAAGGAAGCCCTGAAGCTTTCTTT. Translating it yields CASSLIGEGSPEAFF.

This clone was detected a few times. This rearrangement joins TRBV29-1 to TRBJ1-4; unclear D gene. The length of the CDR3 is 12 residues. V lost 4 bases to trimming and J lost 3 bases, with 6 bases between them. Germline CDR1 is SQVTM and CDR2 is ANQGSEA. CDR3 sequence (DNA): TGCAGCGTTGGGAGAGCTAATGAAAAACTGTTTTTT. Encoded protein: CSVGRANEKLFF. The entire variable domain, with the rest obtained from reference TRBV29-1 and TRBJ1-4, is as follows: SAVISQKPSRDICQRGTSLTIQCQVDSQVTMMFWYRQQPGQSLTLIATANQGSEATYESGFVIDKFPISRPNLTFSTLTVSNMSPEDSSIYLCSVGRANEKLFFGSGTQLSVL.

The chain is built from TRBV4-1 and TRBJ2-3; 8 nucleotides line up with TRBD2. Per germline, CDR1 MGHRA and CDR2 YSYEKL. Trimming removed 7 bases from V and 2 bases from J; junction bases left unmatched: 5. This CDR3 contains 14 residues. CDR3 protein: CASTRGGPTDTQYF. The CDR3 DNA reads as TGCGCCAGCACTCGCGGGGGGCCCACAGATACGCAGTATTTT.

The J gene is TRBJ2-7, the V gene TRBV28, with no clear D. CDR1 is MDHEN, CDR2 SYDVKM, per germline. V was shortened by 6 bases and J by 0 bases, with 15 bases between the two germline ends. CDR3 size: 15 residues. Written as DNA, the CDR3 is TGTGCCAGCAGCCTTATTCAGTGGAGCTCCTACGAGCAGTACTTC. This gives the protein CASSLIQWSSYEQYF.

The chain has TRBV11-2 and TRBJ2-5; 10 nucleotides line up with TRBD1. The DNA end is a closer match to TRBJ2-7, so the J assignment may be wrong. Germline values: CDR1 SGHAT, CDR2 FQNNGV. The CDR3 runs to 15 residues. The CDR3 DNA follows: TGTGCCAGCAGCCCACCCGGGACAGGGGTCGGCGAGCAGTACTTC. It specifies CASSPPGTGVGEQYF.

V and J are TRBV14 and TRBJ2-1; 9 nucleotides align to TRBD1. This CDR3 contains 16 residues. V shed 3 bases, J shed 8 bases, and the junction held 11 bases outside the gene matches. The germline V gene encodes CDR1 SGHDN and CDR2 FVKESK. The DNA of the CDR3 is TGTGCCAGCAGCCAGATCAGGACAGGGGAGACACATGAGCAGTTCTTC. Amino acids: CASSQIRTGETHEQFF.

The rearrangement joins TRBV28 to TRBJ2-3; no firm D call. In germline, CDR1 is MDHEN, CDR2 SYDVKM. The CDR3 runs to 13 residues. The V end lost 2 bases, the J end lost 6 bases, and 9 bases lay between the germline ends. The CDR3 loop reads CASSLPTPDTQYF. The CDR3, as DNA: TGTGCCAGCAGTTTACCCACACCCGATACGCAGTATTTT.

The chain carries TRBV4-3 and TRBJ2-3, with D possibly being TRBD1 or TRBD2 (6 bases each). The germline V gene encodes CDR1 LGHNA and CDR2 YSLEER. The V gene lost 1 base and the J gene lost 5 bases, with 13 bases spanning the gap. The CDR3 spans 15 residues. CDR3: CASSQVWGAKDTQYF. The CDR3 nucleotides are TGCGCCAGCAGCCAAGTTTGGGGGGCGAAAGATACGCAGTATTTT.

The chain is built from TRBV19 and TRBJ2-3; D gene uncertain. The germline gives CDR1 LNHDA, CDR2 SQIVND (reference sequence). Trimming took 7 bases from V and 0 from J, leaving 11 bases between them. The CDR3 is 14 residues long. CDR3 protein: CASKQIPSTDTQYF. CDR3 coding DNA: TGTGCCAGTAAACAGATACCTAGCACAGATACGCAGTATTTT.

V and J are TRBV27 and TRBJ2-7, with D perhaps matching TRBD2 (6 bases). V was pared by 3 bases and J by 5 bases, with 11 bases between. The CDR3 runs to 13 residues. Germline CDR1 MNHEY, CDR2 SMNVEV (reference sequence). In DNA form, the CDR3 reads TGTGCCAGCAGTTTGATACGGACTAACGAGCAGTACTTC. Translation: CASSLIRTNEQYF.

The chain joins TRBV6-1 to TRBJ2-1; 7 bases agree with TRBD2. CDR3 length: 15 amino acids. Germline values: CDR1 MNHNS, CDR2 SASEGT. Germline trimming cut 10 bases from V and 0 bases from J; bases unmatched to any gene: 9. Here the CDR3 DNA reads TGTGCCACCCGAGCGGGGCGAAGCTCCTACAATGAGCAGTTCTTC. Translation gives CATRAGRSSYNEQFF.

The V and J genes are TRBV7-2 and TRBJ1-4; a possible D gene is TRBD1 (5 bases). The CDR3 is 16 amino acids. The V and J ends lost 3 bases and 5 bases respectively, with 16 bases between them. The V gene's germline CDR1 is SGHTA and CDR2 FQGNSA. CDR3 sequence: CASSFAPGSWNEKLFF. Written as DNA, the CDR3 is TGTGCCAGCAGCTTTGCGCCAGGGTCATGGAATGAAAAACTGTTTTTT.

This CDR3 reads CASSNPLGTGRDEQYF. In DNA, the CDR3 is TGTGCCAGCAGTAACCCGCTGGGGACAGGGAGGGACGAGCAGTACTTC. The chain is built from TRBV5-6 and TRBJ2-7; 9 nucleotides align to TRBD1. V shed 5 bases, J shed 5 bases, and the junction held 14 bases outside the gene matches. The CDR3 is made up of 16 amino acids. Germline values: CDR1 SGHDT, CDR2 YYEEEE.